The source of this T cell receptor (beta chain) is a study of T-cell reconstitution after alpha-beta-depleted transplantation in children. Study conclusions and caveats: In patients about two months after transplant, alpha-beta T cells reportedly arose from several hundred expanded graft clones. Newly generated T cells supplied most T-cell counts and diversity one year post-transplant. It was surviving recipient T cells and thymic progenitors that gave some patients high TCRbeta diversity at day 60.

Library preparation (for TCRbeta) was performed with unique molecular identifiers. From the PCR reads, TCRdb called clonotypes with MiXCR, one entry per CDR3 protein. This table holds about a million distinct CDR3 sequences, under 30% found once. CDR1 and CDR2 from the germline V gene are SGHVS and FNYEAQ. The CDR3 sequence is 18 residues long. Trimming removed 1 base from V and 8 bases from J; junction bases left unmatched: 12. Concerning this clonotype: Antigen unknown.

The source is a boy in the first two years of life who had a stem cell transplant for SCID, so the T cells may come from the graft donor. This sequence joins TRBV7-6 and TRBJ2-1, with TRBD2 matching over 12 bases. Sequencing was performed on PBMCs, mostly from graft donor cells, taken 360 days after TCRalphabeta/CD19-depleted stem cell transplant. In DNA form, the CDR3 reads TGTGCCAGCAGCTTAGACTCCCCACTAGCGGGGGGCGGGGATGAGCAGTTCTTC. Translated: CASSLDSPLAGGGDEQFF.